A selection of T cell receptor beta chains follows, all from one sample in a study of blood T cell repertoires in COVID-19. The repertoire was sequenced with immunoSEQ multiplex PCR; TCRdb's copy has only in-frame clones and lacks some. Of about 160,000 clones detected, roughly 80% appear once; the ten largest clones hold about 15%. The sample consisted of peripheral blood. The receptors were sampled from a woman of 80 years or more with acute or convalescent COVID-19. Both conserved end residues are part of each CDR3. D genes are given only for firm matches. Expanded clones get a size class; other rows say once, few or many, or leave the size out.

once | NA | TRBJ2-5 | TRBV5-4 | TGTGCCAGCAGCTTAGCGGAACCTGGGGAGACCCAGTACTTC | CASSLAEPGETQYF
NA | NA | TRBJ2-2 | TRBV10-1 | TGCGCCAGCTCTCTAGGCACCGGGGAGCTGTTTTTT | CASSLGTGELFF
NA | TRBD1 | TRBJ1-5 | TRBV7-9 | TGTGCCAGCAGCTTAGCTAAGTCCGGGACAGGGGCGAATCAGCCCCAGCATTTT | CASSLAKSGTGANQPQHF
NA | NA | TRBJ1-1 | TRBV6-2/TRBV6-3 | TGTGCCAGCAGTTATACGGGGAAGGTCGGTAACACTGAAGCTTTCTTT | CASSYTGKVGNTEAFF
NA | TRBD1 | TRBJ1-2 | TRBV28 | TGTGCCAGCCGACAGGGCTCCCCTGGCTACACCTTC | CASRQGSPGYTF
NA | TRBD2 | TRBJ2-3 | TRBV30 | TGTGCCTGGAGCAAAGGACTAGCGGGCCAAGATACGCAGTATTTT | CAWSKGLAGQDTQYF
few | TRBD2 | TRBJ2-1 | TRBV4-2 | TGTGCCAGCAGCGAAGGACTAGGTTACAATGAGCAGTTCTTC | CASSEGLGYNEQFF
NA | TRBD1 | TRBJ1-2 | TRBV28 | TGTGCCAGCAGTTTAGCTGGACAGGGGCTTAACTATGGCTACACCTTC | CASSLAGQGLNYGYTF
NA | NA | TRBJ1-1 | TRBV19 | TGTGCCAGTAGGCGGGAAGGGATGAACACTGAAGCTTTCTTT | CASRREGMNTEAFF
NA | TRBD1 | TRBJ1-5 | TRBV3-1/TRBV3-2 | TGTGCCAGCAGCCAAACCGGAGGGACAGGGTATAATCAGCCCCAGCATTTT | CASSQTGGTGYNQPQHF
NA | TRBD2 | TRBJ2-1 | TRBV10-2 | TGCGCCAGCAGTGAGAAGGGACCGGGACTAGCGGGGCTGGATGAGCAGTTCTTC | CASSEKGPGLAGLDEQFF
NA | NA | TRBJ2-2 | TRBV3-1/TRBV3-2 | TGTGCCAGCAGCCAAGAGGTGCGCCGGGAGCTGTTTTTT | CASSQEVRRELFF
NA | NA | TRBJ2-7 | TRBV11-3 | TGTGCCAGCAGCTTAATCCCGGCGGCCTACGAGCAGTACTTC | CASSLIPAAYEQYF
once | NA | TRBJ2-7 | TRBV6-1 | TGTGCCAGCAGTGAGACAGCCTACGAGCAGTACTTC | CASSETAYEQYF
NA | NA | TRBJ1-3 | TRBV3-1/TRBV3-2 | TGTGCCAGCAGCCGGGGAGGGGTTGGAAACACCATATATTTT | CASSRGGVGNTIYF
once | TRBD2 | TRBJ2-5 | TRBV19 | TGTGCCAGTAGCCTAGCGGGGGCTCAAGAGACCCAGTACTTC | CASSLAGAQETQYF
NA | TRBD2 | TRBJ2-1 | TRBV7-6 | TGTGCCAGCAGCAAAGGTGGGACTAGCGGCGGTGAGCAGTTCTTC | CASSKGGTSGGEQFF
NA | NA | TRBJ1-5 | TRBV19 | TGTGCCACCTCCTCCTCGGGGGTCAATCAGCCCCAGCATTTT | CATSSSGVNQPQHF
once | NA | TRBJ2-5 | TRBV7-9 | TGTGCCAGCAGCCCGCACAAAGAGACCCAGTACTTC | CASSPHKETQYF
NA | NA | TRBJ1-5 | TRBV3-1/TRBV3-2 | TGTGCCAGCAGCCAAGATACAAATCAGCCCCAGCATTTT | CASSQDTNQPQHF